The entry below describes one T cell receptor (beta chain). The data derive from a study of patients and donors after allogeneic stem cell transplantation. This CDR3 has 14 residues. V was clipped by 5 bases and J by 4 bases; unmatched bases: 6. Germline CDR1 and CDR2: LNHNV and YYDKDF (reference sequence). TCRdb passed the RT-PCR reads through MiXCR, listing each CDR3 protein once. The sample lists about a million distinct CDR3 sequences, roughly 17% seen once, with approximately 5.9% in the top ten. The V and J genes are TRBV15 and TRBJ1-2, with 8 bases lining up with TRBD1. The specimen sequenced was blood, either unsorted or a sorted T cell fraction (not recorded which). This TCR came from a human donor who was either an allogeneic HSCT recipient or a stem cell or donor lymphocyte infusion donor (not recorded which). It is not recorded whose cells these are; they may come from a transplant donor. The CDR3 is CATSPDRAFYGYTF. CDR3 DNA sequence: TGTGCCACCAGCCCGGACAGGGCTTTCTATGGCTACACCTTC.